This T cell receptor (beta chain) was identified during a study of cytomegalovirus exposure and HLA in healthy donors. Study-wide results and limits: What TCR beta sequences reportedly achieved was accurate prediction of HLA-A and HLA-B alleles in most subjects.

Germline CDR1 reads MNHEY; CDR2 reads SMNVEV (reference sequence). The CDR3 extends over 16 amino acids. V was cut by 3 bases and J by 2 bases, with 17 bases left in between. Details on this clone: Its antigen is currently unknown.

The PCR was carried out with 60 Vbeta primers and 13 Jbeta primers. Using immunoSEQ multiplex PCR, the repertoire was profiled, and TCRdb retains in-frame clones only, with some absent. The profile shows around 160,000 clones, under 85% of them singletons. This TCR derives from a man between 45 and 60 years old in good health and CMV-seropositive. The sample taken for sequencing was PBMCs. V gene TRBV27 combines with J gene TRBJ2-7; the D gene is possibly TRBD1 (5 bases). CDR3 residues: CASSLEGIGVTYEQYF. The CDR3 region has the DNA TGTGCCAGCAGTTTGGAAGGGATAGGGGTTACCTACGAGCAGTACTTC.